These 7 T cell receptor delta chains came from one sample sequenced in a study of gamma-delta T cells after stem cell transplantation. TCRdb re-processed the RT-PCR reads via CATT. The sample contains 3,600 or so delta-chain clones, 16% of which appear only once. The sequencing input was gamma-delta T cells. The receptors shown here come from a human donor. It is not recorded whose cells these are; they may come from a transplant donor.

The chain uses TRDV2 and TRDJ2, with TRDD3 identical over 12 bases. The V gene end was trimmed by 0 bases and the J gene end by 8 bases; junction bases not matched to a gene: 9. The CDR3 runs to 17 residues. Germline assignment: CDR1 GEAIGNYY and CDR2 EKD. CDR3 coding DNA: TGTGCCTGTGACACCGCGGGGGTACTGGGGGATACCGCACAACTCTTCTTT. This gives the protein CACDTAGVLGDTAQLFF.

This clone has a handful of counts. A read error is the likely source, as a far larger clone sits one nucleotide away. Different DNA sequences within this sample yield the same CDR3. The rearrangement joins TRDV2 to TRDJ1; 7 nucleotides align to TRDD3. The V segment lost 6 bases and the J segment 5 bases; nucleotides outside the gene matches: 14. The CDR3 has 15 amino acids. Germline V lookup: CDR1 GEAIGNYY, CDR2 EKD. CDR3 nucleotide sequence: TGTGCCTGTCTTGAACTGGGGCATTTGGGTGATAAACTCATCTTT. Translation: CACLELGHLGDKLIF.

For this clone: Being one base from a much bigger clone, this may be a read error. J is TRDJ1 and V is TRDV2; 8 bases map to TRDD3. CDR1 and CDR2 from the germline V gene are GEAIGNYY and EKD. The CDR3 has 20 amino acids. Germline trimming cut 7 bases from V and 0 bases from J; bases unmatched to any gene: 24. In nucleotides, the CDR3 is TGTGCCTGCGAGGCCTTGGTGGGGGATGCCGGTACTACGTACACCGATAAACTCATCTTT. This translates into CACEALVGDAGTTYTDKLIF.

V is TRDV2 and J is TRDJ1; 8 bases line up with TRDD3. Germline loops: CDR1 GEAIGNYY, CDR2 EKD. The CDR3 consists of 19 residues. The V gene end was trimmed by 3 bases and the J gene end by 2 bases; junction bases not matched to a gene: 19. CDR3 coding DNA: TGTGCCTGTGACTCAATACAAGGGGGATATGAGGGTCGGACCGATAAACTCATCTTT. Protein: CACDSIQGGYEGRTDKLIF.

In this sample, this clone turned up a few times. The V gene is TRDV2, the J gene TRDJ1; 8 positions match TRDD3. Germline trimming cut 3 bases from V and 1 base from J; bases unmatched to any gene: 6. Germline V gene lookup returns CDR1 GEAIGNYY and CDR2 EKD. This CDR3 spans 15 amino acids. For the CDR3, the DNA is TGTGCCTGTGACCCTACTGGGGGGCCCACCGATAAACTCATCTTT. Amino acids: CACDPTGGPTDKLIF.

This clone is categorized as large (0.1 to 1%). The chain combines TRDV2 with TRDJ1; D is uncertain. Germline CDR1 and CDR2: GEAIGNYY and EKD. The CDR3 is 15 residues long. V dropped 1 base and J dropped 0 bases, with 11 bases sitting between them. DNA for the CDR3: TGTGCCTGTGACACTATAGGGACGTACACCGATAAACTCATCTTT. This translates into CACDTIGTYTDKLIF.

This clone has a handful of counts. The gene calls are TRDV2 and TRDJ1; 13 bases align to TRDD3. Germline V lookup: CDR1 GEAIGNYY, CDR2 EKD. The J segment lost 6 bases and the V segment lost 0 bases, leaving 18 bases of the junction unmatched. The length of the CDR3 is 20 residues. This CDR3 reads CACDTVTGGYESEGTNKLIF. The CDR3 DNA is TGTGCCTGTGACACCGTTACTGGGGGATACGAGTCTGAGGGGACCAATAAACTCATCTTT.